The 9 T cell receptor beta chains listed next were all sequenced from one sample in a study of cytomegalovirus exposure and HLA in healthy donors. Primers for the PCR totalled 60 Vbeta and 13 Jbeta. TCRdb's table, derived via immunoSEQ multiplex PCR, lists solely in-frame clones and lacks some. The sample contains 200,000 to 250,000 clones, about 70% of which appear only once. The specimen was PBMCs. All receptors come from a woman younger than 45 in good health and CMV-seronegative.

This CDR3 reads CASSLGTVGTEAFF. CDR3 bases: TGTGCCAGCAGCCTAGGGACAGTGGGGACTGAAGCTTTCTTT. The gene calls are TRBV7-8 and TRBJ1-1, with 7 bases that match TRBD1. Germline loops: CDR1 SGHVS, CDR2 FQNEAQ. The CDR3 is made up of 14 amino acids. Trimming at V came to 5 bases and at J to 5 bases, leaving 8 bases not matched to a gene.

V and J are TRBV5-6 and TRBJ2-2; D perhaps matches TRBD1 (6 bases). V lost 4 bases and J lost 8, with 9 bases in between. The CDR3 runs to 12 residues. Germline V gene data show CDR1 as SGHDT and CDR2 as YYEEEE. The DNA of the CDR3 is TGTGCCAGCAGCCTGGGGGCGGGGGAGCTGTTTTTT. It specifies CASSLGAGELFF. Drawing the rest from reference TRBV5-6 and TRBJ2-2, the complete variable domain is DAGVTQSPTHLIKTRGQQVTLRCSPKSGHDTVSWYQQALGQGPQFIFQYYEEEERQRGNFPDRFSGHQFPNYSSELNVNALLLGDSALYLCASSLGAGELFFGEGSRLTVL.

V gene TRBV28 combines with J gene TRBJ1-4; TRBD1 agrees at 8 bases. In germline, CDR1 is MDHEN, CDR2 SYDVKM. This CDR3 comprises 16 residues. With V trimmed by 2 bases and J by 2 bases, 4 bases remained unmatched. The CDR3, as DNA: TGTGCCAGCAGTTTAGGACAGGGAGGCACTAATGAAAAACTGTTTTTT. Protein product: CASSLGQGGTNEKLFF.

The chain recombines TRBV27 with TRBJ2-7; D unclear. V lost 5 bases and J lost 0, with 14 bases in between. The CDR3 consists of 15 residues. The germline CDR1 and CDR2 sequences are MNHEY and SMNVEV (reference sequence). The chain's CDR3 is CASSPGVAYSYEQYF. CDR3 nucleotide sequence: TGTGCCAGCAGTCCTGGTGTAGCTTACTCCTACGAGCAGTACTTC.

This chain links TRBV10-3 with TRBJ2-7; 7 nucleotides line up with TRBD1. Unmatched junction bases numbered 14, after V lost 2 bases and J lost 1 base. The germline gives CDR1 ENHRY, CDR2 SYGVKD. The CDR3 loop spans 18 amino acids. The CDR3 loop is CAISEPPERRGKSYEQYF. For the CDR3, the DNA is TGTGCCATCAGTGAGCCACCCGAGCGCAGGGGGAAGTCCTACGAGCAGTACTTC.

The DNA of the CDR3 is TGTGCCAGCAGCCCATATAGCGGGGGGGCCCGGGAGACCCAGTACTTC. Translating it yields CASSPYSGGARETQYF. The gene calls are TRBV4-2 and TRBJ2-5; 11 bases align to TRBD2. Germline V CDR1 and CDR2: LGHNA, YNFKEQ. The V and J ends lost 4 bases and 5 bases, in that order; junction bases with no gene match: 9. The CDR3 is 16 amino acids.

V gene TRBV6-5 combines with J gene TRBJ1-2; D perhaps matches TRBD1 (5 bases). This CDR3 is 11 amino acids long. The V gene's germline CDR1 is MNHEY and CDR2 SVGAGI. V lost 6 bases and J 7 bases, leaving 9 bases between the germline ends. The CDR3 DNA follows: TGTGCCAGCAGCCAGGGTTTTGGCTACACCTTC. It is translated as CASSQGFGYTF.

The chain couples TRBV6-1 to TRBJ2-1; 8 bases match TRBD2. Germline lookup yields CDR1 MNHNS and CDR2 SASEGT. The V and J ends lost 7 bases and 2 bases, in that order; junction bases with no gene match: 7. This CDR3 is built from 15 residues. CDR3 nucleotides: TGTGCCAGCAACTTAAGCGGGGGCCCCTACAATGAGCAGTTCTTC. Translated: CASNLSGGPYNEQFF.

This clone came up a few times. The rearrangement joins TRBV5-1 to TRBJ1-1; D ambiguous. The V and J ends lost 0 bases and 0 bases respectively, with 12 bases between them. This CDR3 is built from 16 residues. CDR1 SGHRS and CDR2 YFSETQ come from the germline V gene. CDR3 protein: CASSLALRTLNTEAFF. DNA of the CDR3: TGCGCCAGCAGCTTGGCCTTACGGACTTTGAACACTGAAGCTTTCTTT.